Presented here are 32 T cell receptor beta chains from one specimen sequenced in a study of cytomegalovirus exposure and HLA in healthy donors. PCR amplification relied on 60 Vbeta primers (plus 13 Jbeta primers). Measured with immunoSEQ multiplex PCR; TCRdb has only the in-frame clones, and not every one. Here the sample spans 90,000 to 110,000 clones, about 15% being singletons. Sequencing input: PBMCs. These receptors all stem from a female donor in good health and CMV-seronegative.

V and J are TRBV6-4 and TRBJ2-3; 7 nucleotides align to TRBD2. With 6 bases clipped from V and 6 bases from J, the junction kept 12 bases outside the gene matches. CDR1 and CDR2 (germline): MRHNA, SNTAGT. The length of the CDR3 is 15 residues. CDR3 DNA sequence: TGTGCCAGCAGGGAAAGCGGGATCACGGGCGATACGCAGTATTTT. Its protein product is CASRESGITGDTQYF.

This clone was seen more than once but under ten times. The rearrangement uses TRBV18 and TRBJ1-1, with TRBD1 matching 10 bases. Trimming removed 3 bases from V and 7 bases from J; junction bases left unmatched: 2. The CDR3 length is 13 residues. Germline assignment: CDR1 KGHSH and CDR2 LQKENI. CDR3 sequence (DNA): TGTGCCAGCTCACCCCGGGACAGGGGTGAAGCTTTCTTT. Its protein is CASSPRDRGEAFF.

The gene calls are TRBV7-9 and TRBJ1-2; D uncertain. The V gene's germline CDR1 is SEHNR and CDR2 FQNEAQ (reference sequence). This CDR3 has 12 residues. The ends were cut back, 8 bases at V and 6 bases at J, with 13 bases in the middle. The CDR3 coding sequence is TGTGCCAGCCGGCCCGGTAGCGATGGCTACACCTTC. The encoded protein is CASRPGSDGYTF. Using reference TRBV7-9 and TRBJ1-2 for the parts outside the CDR3, the full variable domain is DTGVSQNPRHKITKRGQNVTFRCDPISEHNRLYWYRQTLGQGPEFLTYFQNEAQLEKSRLLSDRFSAERPKGSFSTLEIQRTEQGDSAMYLCASRPGSDGYTFGSGTRLTVV.

This chain's CDR3 is CASSPNGGDPYEQYF. CDR3 coding DNA: TGTGCCAGCAGCCCAAATGGCGGGGACCCCTACGAGCAGTACTTC. The chain is built from TRBV9 and TRBJ2-7; a weak D match, TRBD2 (6 bases). Germline V gene data show CDR1 as SGDLS and CDR2 as YYNGEE. This CDR3 region has 15 residues. The ends were cut back, 4 bases at V and 2 bases at J, with 16 bases in the middle.

This chain links TRBV19 with TRBJ2-7; 8 bases line up with TRBD1. Germline CDR1 LNHDA, CDR2 SQIVND (reference sequence). The length of the CDR3 is 15 residues. V lost 8 bases and J lost 0; bases outside the gene matches: 9. DNA for the CDR3: TGTGCCAGTTCACCCGGGACAGGCCTCTCCTACGAGCAGTACTTC. Its translation: CASSPGTGLSYEQYF.

V and J are TRBV19 and TRBJ1-5; D gene uncertain. V was pared by 2 bases and J by 3 bases, with 14 bases between. The CDR3 covers 16 residues. CDR1 LNHDA and CDR2 SQIVND come from the germline V gene (reference sequence). CDR3 bases: TGTGCCAGTAGTATAAGCCCCGCAGAGGACAATCAGCCCCAGCATTTT. Encoded protein: CASSISPAEDNQPQHF.

This clone was observed a few times. This chain links TRBV27 with TRBJ2-7, with 7 bases matching TRBD1. Germline values: CDR1 MNHEY, CDR2 SMNVEV (reference sequence). This CDR3 is 15 amino acids long. J lost 3 bases, V lost 1 base, and 6 bases had no gene match. This CDR3 reads CASSLLGQESYEQYF. The DNA of the CDR3 is TGTGCCAGCAGTTTATTAGGACAGGAGAGCTACGAGCAGTACTTC.

A few counts support this clone. The chain has TRBV30 and TRBJ2-5; no reliable D call. The J call may not be correct, given that the DNA end is closer to TRBJ2-7. The CDR3 is made up of 12 amino acids. Looked up from germline, CDR1 is GTSNPN and CDR2 is SVGIG (reference sequence). Here the CDR3 DNA reads TGTGCCTGGAGTATGGGCTCCTACGAGCAGTACTTC. The encoded protein is CAWSMGSYEQYF.

This clone was observed a handful of times. The chain recombines TRBV5-4 with TRBJ2-3, with D uncertain. In germline, CDR1 is SGHNT, CDR2 YYREEE (reference sequence). Trimming pared 0 bases from V and 4 bases from J, leaving 9 bases between. This CDR3 is built from 14 residues. CDR3 nucleotides: TGTGCCAGCAGCTTGGCCCATGAGGCAGATACGCAGTATTTT. Translating gives CASSLAHEADTQYF.

The sample holds a few counts of this clone. The chain joins TRBV5-6 to TRBJ1-2, with 8 positions matching TRBD1. This CDR3 has 14 amino acids. V gave up 0 bases and J gave up 2 bases; unmatched junction bases: 0. Germline values: CDR1 SGHDT, CDR2 YYEEEE. Here the CDR3 DNA reads TGTGCCAGCAGCTTGGGGACAGGGAACTATGGCTACACCTTC. Translated, it gives CASSLGTGNYGYTF.

This chain uses TRBV5-1 with TRBJ1-1, with D unresolved. The CDR3 consists of 13 residues. Trimming removed 2 bases at V and 4 bases at J, with 9 bases between. The germline V gene encodes CDR1 SGHRS and CDR2 YFSETQ. CDR3 residues: CASSFNEGTEAFF. CDR3 nucleotides: TGCGCCAGCAGCTTTAACGAGGGCACTGAAGCTTTCTTT. Filled out from reference TRBV5-1 and TRBJ1-1, the complete variable domain reads KAGVTQTPRYLIKTRGQQVTLSCSPISGHRSVSWYQQTPGQGLQFLFEYFSETQRNKGNFPGRFSGRQFSNSRSEMNVSTLELGDSALYLCASSFNEGTEAFFGQGTRLTVV.

This clone was seen more than once but under ten times. CDR3 protein: CASSSGKETQYF. In DNA form, the CDR3 reads TGTGCCAGCAGTTCAGGGAAAGAGACCCAGTACTTC. The chain carries TRBV28 and TRBJ2-5, with D possibly being TRBD1 (5 bases). CDR1 MDHEN and CDR2 SYDVKM come from the germline V gene. The length of the CDR3 is 12 residues. V was trimmed by 4 bases and J by 3 bases, leaving 6 bases between them.

This clone was observed a few times. The chain has TRBV2 and TRBJ1-1; the match to TRBD1 covers 7 bases. The CDR3 totals 13 residues. V shed 5 bases, J shed 3 bases, and the junction held 3 bases outside the gene matches. Germline CDR1 and CDR2: SNHLY and FYNNEI. The DNA of the CDR3 is TGTGCCAGCAGTCAGGGGGTGGACACTGAAGCTTTCTTT. It translates to CASSQGVDTEAFF.

This clone has just a few counts. V is TRBV29-1 and J is TRBJ1-1; weak D call: TRBD1 (5 bases). Trimming took off 6 bases at V and 2 bases at J, with 13 bases between the two ends. Germline V CDR1 and CDR2: SQVTM, ANQGSEA. This CDR3 comprises 13 residues. CDR3 coding DNA: TGCAGCGTACAAAACGGACATAACACTGAAGCTTTCTTT. Protein: CSVQNGHNTEAFF.

This chain uses TRBV10-3 with TRBJ1-1; the match to TRBD1 covers 9 bases. Germline V gives CDR1 ENHRY, CDR2 SYGVKD. With V trimmed by 6 bases and J by 8 bases, 4 bases remained unmatched. This CDR3 is 12 amino acids long. The CDR3 sequence: CAIRGQGGEAFF. Here the CDR3 DNA reads TGTGCCATCAGGGGACAGGGTGGGGAAGCTTTCTTT.

V usage is TRBV29-1 and J usage is TRBJ2-1; 11 nucleotides agree with TRBD2. The CDR3 spans 16 residues. The trim removed 7 bases at V and 4 bases at J, leaving 12 bases unmatched. Germline V gene data show CDR1 as SQVTM and CDR2 as ANQGSEA. Written as DNA, the CDR3 is TGCAGCGCACTAGCGGGAGCGTTTTTCTCTTACAATGAGCAGTTCTTC. As protein: CSALAGAFFSYNEQFF.

The chain employs TRBV6-5 and TRBJ2-7; the match to TRBD1 covers 10 bases. The CDR3 is 15 amino acids. Germline V gives CDR1 MNHEY, CDR2 SVGAGI. The junction had 4 bases not matched to a gene; V was cut back by 2 bases and J by 3 bases. This chain's CDR3 is CASSYRDRGHYEQYV. The DNA for the CDR3 is TGTGCCAGCAGTTACCGGGACAGGGGCCACTACGAGCAGTACGTC.

This clone was seen a handful of times. The rearrangement uses TRBV6-5 and TRBJ2-3, with 8 bases aligning to TRBD2. The junction had 3 bases not matched to a gene; V was cut back by 1 base and J by 3 bases. The CDR3 totals 15 residues. CDR1 is MNHEY, CDR2 SVGAGI, per germline. The CDR3 loop is CASSYWRGATDTQYF. For the CDR3, the DNA is TGTGCCAGCAGTTACTGGCGGGGGGCAACAGATACGCAGTATTTT.

The table lists this clone with a few counts. CDR3 sequence reads: CASSQDDNTDTQYF. The CDR3 DNA reads TGCGCCAGCAGCCAAGATGACAACACAGATACGCAGTATTTT. The chain has TRBV4-3 and TRBJ2-3, with D unresolved. The germline gives CDR1 LGHNA, CDR2 YSLEER. The CDR3 contains 14 residues. Trimming removed 0 bases from V and 2 bases from J, with 6 bases in between.

CDR3 in amino acids: CASREGGQPQHF. CDR3 bases: TGTGCCAGTAGAGAAGGGGGTCAGCCCCAGCATTTT. The V and J genes are TRBV19 and TRBJ1-5; possible D gene TRBD1, 6 bases. This CDR3 has 12 amino acids. V was pared by 6 bases and J by 6 bases, with 9 bases between. Germline lookup yields CDR1 LNHDA and CDR2 SQIVND (reference sequence). The variable domain in full, with the rest retrieved from reference TRBV19 and TRBJ1-5, is DGGITQSPKYLFRKEGQNVTLSCEQNLNHDAMYWYRQDPGQGLRLIYYSQIVNDFQKGDIAEGYSVSREKKESFPLTVTSAQKNPTAFYLCASREGGQPQHFGDGTRLSIL.

The chain has TRBV11-2 and TRBJ1-4; 12 bases agree with TRBD1. The germline gives CDR1 SGHAT, CDR2 FQNNGV. V shed 8 bases, J shed 12 bases, and the junction held 13 bases outside the gene matches. The CDR3 extends over 15 amino acids. CDR3 amino acids: CASAREGQGATELFF. DNA of the CDR3: TGTGCCAGCGCTAGAGAGGGACAGGGGGCGACGGAACTGTTTTTT.

The CDR3 reads CASSLTGFGQPQHF. The CDR3 nucleotides read TGTGCCAGCAGCCTAACAGGGTTCGGTCAGCCCCAGCATTTT. The J gene is TRBJ1-5, the V gene TRBV7-2; possibly TRBD1 for D (6 bases). Trimming stripped 5 bases from V and 6 bases from J, with 14 bases between. Germline loops: CDR1 SGHTA, CDR2 FQGNSA. CDR3 size: 14 residues.

This sequence joins TRBV29-1 and TRBJ2-1; tentative D call: TRBD2 (6 bases). The CDR3 runs 12 residues. The ends were cut back, 3 bases at V and 3 bases at J, with 6 bases in the middle. Germline assignment: CDR1 SQVTM and CDR2 ANQGSEA. CDR3 loop: CSVDGGYNEQFF. Here the CDR3 DNA reads TGCAGCGTTGACGGGGGCTACAATGAGCAGTTCTTC.

This clone appeared a few times. The rearrangement joins TRBV28 to TRBJ2-2; D remains ambiguous. CDR3 length equals 13 residues. Germline assignment: CDR1 MDHEN and CDR2 SYDVKM. V lost 7 bases to trimming and J lost 0 bases, with 6 bases between them. The CDR3 DNA reads TGTGCCAGCATAGTAGCGAACACCGGGGAGCTGTTTTTT. Translated, it gives CASIVANTGELFF.

This chain joins TRBV30 and TRBJ2-5, with D maybe TRBD2 (5 bases). This CDR3 has 13 amino acids. Germline V lookup: CDR1 GTSNPN, CDR2 SVGIG (reference sequence). V gave up 0 bases and J gave up 4 bases, with 9 bases separating them. Here the CDR3 reads CAWSVGGPETQYF. Written as DNA, the CDR3 is TGTGCCTGGAGTGTAGGCGGGCCAGAGACCCAGTACTTC. The whole variable domain, remainder taken from reference TRBV30 and TRBJ2-5, is SQTIHQWPATLVQPVGSPLSLECTVEGTSNPNLYWYRQAAGRGLQLLFYSVGIGQISSEVPQNLSASRPQDRQFILSSKKLLLSDSGFYLCAWSVGGPETQYFGPGTRLLVL.

The J gene is TRBJ2-7, the V gene TRBV13; D is perhaps TRBD1 (6 bases). V was shortened by 6 bases and J by 3 bases, with 30 bases between the two germline ends. The CDR3 spans 19 residues. The germline CDR1 and CDR2 sequences are PRHDT and FYEKMQ (reference sequence). The DNA for the CDR3 is TGTGCCAGCAGTTCTTCTTCACTCCACCAGGGACACAATAACTACGAGCAGTACTTC. Protein sequence: CASSSSSLHQGHNNYEQYF.

The rearrangement uses TRBV6-4 and TRBJ1-2, with TRBD1 as a possible D gene (6 bases). The CDR3 covers 14 residues. In germline, CDR1 is MRHNA, CDR2 SNTAGT. The V gene lost 10 bases and the J gene lost 3 bases, with 18 bases spanning the gap. DNA of the CDR3: TGTGCCATAAATGGACGGGGGGCCCACTATGGCTACACCTTC. This encodes CAINGRGAHYGYTF.

The J gene is TRBJ1-2, the V gene TRBV27, with 7 bases aligning to TRBD1. The V and J ends lost 3 bases and 4 bases, in that order; junction bases with no gene match: 8. This CDR3 has 15 residues. Germline CDR1 reads MNHEY; CDR2 reads SMNVEV (reference sequence). CDR3 residues: CASSFRRRGVYGYTF. Written as DNA, the CDR3 is TGTGCCAGCAGTTTCAGGCGCAGGGGGGTCTATGGCTACACCTTC.

This clone has more than one count but fewer than ten. The chain carries TRBV4-1 and TRBJ2-1, with 7 bases that match TRBD2. Trimming took 4 bases from V and 4 from J; bases not matched to a gene: 7. This CDR3 has 15 residues. The germline V gene encodes CDR1 MGHRA and CDR2 YSYEKL. Written as DNA, the CDR3 is TGCGCCAGCAGCCTCTTCCAGCGGGGATACAATGAGCAGTTCTTC. Protein product: CASSLFQRGYNEQFF.

About this clone itself: The same CDR3 is also encoded by other DNA sequences in this sample. The V gene is TRBV29-1, the J gene TRBJ2-5, with a weak D call TRBD1 (6 bases). Trimming removed 6 bases from V and 5 bases from J, with 13 bases in between. This CDR3 has 12 residues. Germline V gives CDR1 SQVTM, CDR2 ANQGSEA. CDR3: CSVRRGGETQYF. CDR3 in DNA: TGCAGCGTCCGCAGGGGCGGGGAGACCCAGTACTTC.

Only a few counts were recorded for this clone. This sequence joins TRBV5-6 and TRBJ2-1; D is unresolved. Germline CDR1 is SGHDT and CDR2 is YYEEEE. The CDR3 spans 11 residues. Trimming took off 1 base at V and 10 bases at J, with 6 bases between the two ends. This chain's CDR3 is CASSLSREQFF. The CDR3 DNA follows: TGTGCCAGCAGCTTGTCCCGGGAGCAGTTCTTC. The whole variable domain, remainder taken from reference TRBV5-6 and TRBJ2-1, is DAGVTQSPTHLIKTRGQQVTLRCSPKSGHDTVSWYQQALGQGPQFIFQYYEEEERQRGNFPDRFSGHQFPNYSSELNVNALLLGDSALYLCASSLSREQFFGPGTRLTVL.

The chain recombines TRBV15 with TRBJ2-1, with 7 bases aligning to TRBD1. V dropped 9 bases and J dropped 4; count of bases not matched to a gene: 6. The CDR3 has 13 residues. Per germline, CDR1 LNHNV and CDR2 YYDKDF (reference sequence). The CDR3 region has the DNA TGTGCCACGGACACGACAGGGTACAATGAGCAGTTCTTC. Amino acid sequence: CATDTTGYNEQFF.